The rows below give T cell receptor beta chains drawn from one sample of a study of blood T cell repertoires in COVID-19. Data came from immunoSEQ multiplex PCR; TCRdb stores just in-frame clones and leaves some out. In the table there are 300,000 to 400,000 clones, more than 70% of which are singletons. Specimen: peripheral blood. All receptors come from a man under 40 with active or convalescent COVID-19. CDR3s include the opening cysteine and the closing phenylalanine or tryptophan. D genes are given only for firm matches.

>NA|TRBV7-9
CASSLDHRGGTDTQYF
>TRBD1|TRBV6-5
CASSGQGTAGYTF
>NA|TRBV5-1
CASSLQGSSAFF
>TRBD1|TRBV6-5
CATGTGSEKLFF
>TRBD1|TRBV6-5
CASSYNFRDSPEAFF
>NA|TRBV21-1
CASSKKPSGTTYEQYF
>NA|TRBV4-2
CASSQANVEGEQYF
>TRBD2|TRBV19
CASQSGRAGTDTQYF
>TRBD1|TRBV3-1/TRBV3-2
CASSDDRVRGYTF
>TRBD2|TRBV28
CASSLLAGESYEQYF
>TRBD1|TRBV30
CAWGWDRVTGELFF
>TRBD1|TRBV7-2
CATRTGPMGEKLFF
>NA|TRBV4-1
CASSQGAGWNTEAFF
>TRBD1|TRBV6-5
CASIMDRADTEAFF
>NA|TRBV6-5
CASSFGDTGELFF
>TRBD2|TRBV11-3
CASSPELAGENEQFF
>NA|TRBV5-1
CASSLVSSGNTIYF
>NA|TRBV12-5
CASGQRVAAGELFF
>TRBD1|TRBV12-3/TRBV12-4
CASGVGQVYGYTF
>NA|TRBV6-4
CASSVLAGFYNEQFF
>TRBD1|TRBV28
CASSQGQGWFEQYF
>NA|TRBV3-1/TRBV3-2
CASSSSDRAKAFF
>TRBD1|TRBV3-1/TRBV3-2
CASSSRDRVRTPLHF
>NA|TRBV6-6
CASRYQDTAGTDTQYF
>NA|TRBV30
CAWISIVYGYTF
>NA|TRBV4-1
CASSQDGGGLGSYNEQFF
>NA|TRBV19
CASNPRGDQPQHF
>NA|TRBV25-1
CASSGRGEQPQHF
>TRBD1|TRBV18
CASSPGTGPGSDTEAFF
>NA|TRBV18
CASSPVTGNEKLFF
>TRBD1|TRBV7-2
CASSLTGQAGDTQYF
>NA|TRBV7-2
CASSLVVTDGGFQPQHF
>NA|TRBV19
CASSTRTGRSEAFF
>TRBD1|TRBV3-1/TRBV3-2
CASSQADREEKLFF
>NA|TRBV24-1
CATSTLEASGEQYF
>NA|TRBV7-8
CASSPRDGYTF
>NA|TRBV19
CASLNSRTPGNTIYF
>NA|TRBV28
CASSQGRGINEKLFF
>TRBD1|TRBV5-4
CASSSGTEETQYF
>NA|TRBV7-2
CASSLVQAGNIQYF
>NA|TRBV3-1/TRBV3-2
CASSHLRVPPYEQYF
>TRBD2|TRBV6-1
CASSETSSFGGGGNEQFF
>NA|TRBV28
CASSPRMGRQGSYEQYF
>NA|TRBV5-1
CASSLGTGNQPQHF
>NA|TRBV5-1
CASSLAEGGVFQTQYF
>TRBD1|TRBV28
CASSLTGDNGYTF
>TRBD1|TRBV6-6
CASSSAGTGTGELFF
>NA|TRBV27
CASSFTGSLGYTF
>TRBD2|TRBV7-6
CASSLVAGGPRNEQFF
>TRBD1|TRBV2
CASSDWDRMNTEAFF
>NA|TRBV28
CASSSLSSRATSGTQYF
>NA|TRBV27
CASSLSGSGDIQYF
>TRBD1|TRBV28
CASSSDRDFMNTEAFF
>TRBD2|TRBV5-4
CASFSGGGYQETQYF
>NA|TRBV28
CASSVPPYRDSNQPQHF
>NA|TRBV27
CASTAAGTLNTGELFF
>TRBD2|TRBV11-3
CASRGGYSYEQYF